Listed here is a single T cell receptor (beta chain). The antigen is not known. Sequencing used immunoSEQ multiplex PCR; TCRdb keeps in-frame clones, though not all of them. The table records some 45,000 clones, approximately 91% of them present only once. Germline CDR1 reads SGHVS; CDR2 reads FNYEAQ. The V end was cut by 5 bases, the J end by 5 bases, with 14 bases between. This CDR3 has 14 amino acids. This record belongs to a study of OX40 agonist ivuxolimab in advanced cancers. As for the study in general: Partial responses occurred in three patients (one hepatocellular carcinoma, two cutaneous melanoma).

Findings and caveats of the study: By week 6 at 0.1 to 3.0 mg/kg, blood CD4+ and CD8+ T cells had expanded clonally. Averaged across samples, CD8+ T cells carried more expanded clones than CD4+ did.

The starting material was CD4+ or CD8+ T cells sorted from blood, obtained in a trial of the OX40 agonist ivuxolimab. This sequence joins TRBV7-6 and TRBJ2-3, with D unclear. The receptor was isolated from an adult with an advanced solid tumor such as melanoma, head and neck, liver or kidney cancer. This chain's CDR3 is CASSPRDSGDTQYF. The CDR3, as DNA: TGTGCCAGCAGCCCTAGGGATTCTGGAGATACGCAGTATTTT.